What follows describes a single TCR beta chain. This clonotype was counted many times. Its target antigen remains unknown. There are no base qualities to consult, and no much larger clone falls within one base. This sample is drawn from a study of CD8 T cells in ankylosing spondylitis (dated by TCRdb to the late 2010s). General notes on the study: To find TCR variants linked to disease, the study profiled T cell receptor beta repertoires in ankylosing spondylitis patients and healthy donors. Peripheral blood samples were taken, and synovial fluid was additionally collected from ankylosing spondylitis patients. The whole study cohort included under 140 healthy donors and 25 ankylosing spondylitis patients. The investigation overall reported the following: Some of the motif variants had been reported before in the synovial fluid and blood of reactive arthritis patients, a finding that suggests common disease-initiation mechanisms. The disease-linked clones were reported to be significantly enriched in matched synovial fluid samples from ankylosing spondylitis patients. Blood from ankylosing spondylitis patients appeared to be characterized by a TCR beta motif composed of several highly homologous amino acid variants. The disease-linked clones showed a CD8+ phenotype and occurred at relatively low frequencies in peripheral blood.

V and J are trimmed by 0 bases and 6 bases, and the gene matches miss 7 bases of the junction. Based on the germline V gene, the CDR1 and CDR2 sequences are SGDLS and YYNGEE. From the cysteine through the phenylalanine, the CDR3 covers 17 amino acids. Of the read, only the CDR3 DNA is kept; its 51 bases are in frame from base 1. The sequencing machine was an Illumina HiSeq 2500. TCR beta libraries were prepared by quantitative 5'-RACE with molecular barcodes. The published analysis was carried out like this. To identify disease-linked TCR variants, a new computational method was used, one built on a probabilistic model of VDJ rearrangement. TCRdb cleaned the public reads at Q25 with fastp, built clones with MiXCR and kept in-frame beta chains. Each entry merges the rows of one CDR3 protein and shows their most common DNA and genes. The V and J calls and clone size come from TCRdb's table, not from the authors' own analysis. A total of about 120,000 distinct CDR3 sequences appear in this sample, roughly 15% of them only once. The ten largest clones take up 2.5% to 3% of the sample.

The chain is encoded by TRBV9 joined to TRBJ1-6; 9 nucleotides in the junction match TRBD1. Material for sequencing was blood, either unsorted or a sorted T cell fraction (not recorded which). This sequence originates from a female donor with ankylosing spondylitis or in good health (not recorded which). The nucleotide sequence is given as TGTGCCAGCAGCGTAGCTGTGGAGACAGGGGGTAATTCACCCCTCCACTTT. Protein translation: CASSVAVETGGNSPLHF.